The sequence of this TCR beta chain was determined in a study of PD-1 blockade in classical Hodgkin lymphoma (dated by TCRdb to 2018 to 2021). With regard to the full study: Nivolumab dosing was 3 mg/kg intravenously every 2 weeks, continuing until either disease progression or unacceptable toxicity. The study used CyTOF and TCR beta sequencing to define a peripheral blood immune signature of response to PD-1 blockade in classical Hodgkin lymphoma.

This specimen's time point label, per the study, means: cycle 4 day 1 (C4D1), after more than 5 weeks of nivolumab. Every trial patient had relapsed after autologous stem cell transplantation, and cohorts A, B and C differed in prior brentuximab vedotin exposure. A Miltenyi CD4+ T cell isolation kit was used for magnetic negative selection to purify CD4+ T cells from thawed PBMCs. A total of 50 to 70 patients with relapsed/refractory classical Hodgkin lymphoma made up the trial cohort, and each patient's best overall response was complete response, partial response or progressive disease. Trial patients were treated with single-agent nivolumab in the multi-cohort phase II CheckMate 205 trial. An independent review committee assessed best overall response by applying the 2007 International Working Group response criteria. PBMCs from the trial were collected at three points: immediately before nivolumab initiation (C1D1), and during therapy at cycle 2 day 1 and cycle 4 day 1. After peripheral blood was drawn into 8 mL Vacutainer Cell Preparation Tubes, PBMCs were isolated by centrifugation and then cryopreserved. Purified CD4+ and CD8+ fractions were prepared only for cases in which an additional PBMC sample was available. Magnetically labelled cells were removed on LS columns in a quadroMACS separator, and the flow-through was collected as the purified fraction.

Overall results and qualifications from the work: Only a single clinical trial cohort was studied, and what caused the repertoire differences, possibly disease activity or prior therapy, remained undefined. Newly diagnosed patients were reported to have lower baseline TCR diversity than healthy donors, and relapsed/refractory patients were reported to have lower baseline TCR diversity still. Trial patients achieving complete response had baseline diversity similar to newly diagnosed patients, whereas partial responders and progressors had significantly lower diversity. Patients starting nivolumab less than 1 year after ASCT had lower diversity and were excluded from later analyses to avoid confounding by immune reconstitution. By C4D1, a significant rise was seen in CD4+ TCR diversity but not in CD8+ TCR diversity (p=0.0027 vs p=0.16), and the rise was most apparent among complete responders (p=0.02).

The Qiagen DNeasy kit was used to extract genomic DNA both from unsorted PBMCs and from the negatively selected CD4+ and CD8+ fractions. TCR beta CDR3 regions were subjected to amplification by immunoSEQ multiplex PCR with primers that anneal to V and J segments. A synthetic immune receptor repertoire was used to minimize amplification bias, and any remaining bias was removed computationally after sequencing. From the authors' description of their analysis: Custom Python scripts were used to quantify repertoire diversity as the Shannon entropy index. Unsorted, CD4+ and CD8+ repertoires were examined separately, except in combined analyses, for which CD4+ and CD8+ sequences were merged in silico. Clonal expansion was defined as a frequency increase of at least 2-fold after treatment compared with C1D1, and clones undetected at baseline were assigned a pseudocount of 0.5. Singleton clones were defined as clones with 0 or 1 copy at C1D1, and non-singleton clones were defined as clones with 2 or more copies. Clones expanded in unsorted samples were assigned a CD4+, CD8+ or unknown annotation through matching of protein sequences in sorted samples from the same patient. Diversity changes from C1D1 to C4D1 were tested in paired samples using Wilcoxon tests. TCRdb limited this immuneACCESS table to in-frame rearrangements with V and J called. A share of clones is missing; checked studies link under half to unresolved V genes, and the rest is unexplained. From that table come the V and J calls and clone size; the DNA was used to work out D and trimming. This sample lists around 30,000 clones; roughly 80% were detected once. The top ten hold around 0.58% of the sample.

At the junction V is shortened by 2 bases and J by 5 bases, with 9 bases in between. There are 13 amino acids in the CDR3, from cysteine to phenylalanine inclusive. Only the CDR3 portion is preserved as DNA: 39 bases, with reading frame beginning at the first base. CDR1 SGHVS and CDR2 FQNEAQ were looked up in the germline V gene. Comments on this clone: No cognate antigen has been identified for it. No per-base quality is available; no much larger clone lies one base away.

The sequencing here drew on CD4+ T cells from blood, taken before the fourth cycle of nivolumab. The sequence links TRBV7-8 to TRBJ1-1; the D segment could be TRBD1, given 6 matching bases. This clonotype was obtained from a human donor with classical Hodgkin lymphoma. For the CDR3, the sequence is CASSLTQGTEAFF. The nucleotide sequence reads TGTGCCAGCAGCTTAACCCAGGGGACTGAAGCTTTCTTT.